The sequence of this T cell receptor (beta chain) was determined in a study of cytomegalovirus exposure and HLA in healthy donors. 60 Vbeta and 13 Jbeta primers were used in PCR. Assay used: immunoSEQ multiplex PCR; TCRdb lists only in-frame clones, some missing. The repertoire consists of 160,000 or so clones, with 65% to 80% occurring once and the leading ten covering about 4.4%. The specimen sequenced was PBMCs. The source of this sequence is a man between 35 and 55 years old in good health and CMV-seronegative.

Here the CDR3 reads CASSFWTGGTDTQYF. CDR3 nucleotide sequence: TGCGCCAGCAGCTTTTGGACAGGGGGCACAGATACGCAGTATTTT. The chain uses TRBV5-1 and TRBJ2-3; 9 bases line up with TRBD1. CDR1 and CDR2 (germline): SGHRS, YFSETQ. This CDR3 comprises 15 residues. J lost 1 base, V lost 2 bases, and 2 bases had no gene match.